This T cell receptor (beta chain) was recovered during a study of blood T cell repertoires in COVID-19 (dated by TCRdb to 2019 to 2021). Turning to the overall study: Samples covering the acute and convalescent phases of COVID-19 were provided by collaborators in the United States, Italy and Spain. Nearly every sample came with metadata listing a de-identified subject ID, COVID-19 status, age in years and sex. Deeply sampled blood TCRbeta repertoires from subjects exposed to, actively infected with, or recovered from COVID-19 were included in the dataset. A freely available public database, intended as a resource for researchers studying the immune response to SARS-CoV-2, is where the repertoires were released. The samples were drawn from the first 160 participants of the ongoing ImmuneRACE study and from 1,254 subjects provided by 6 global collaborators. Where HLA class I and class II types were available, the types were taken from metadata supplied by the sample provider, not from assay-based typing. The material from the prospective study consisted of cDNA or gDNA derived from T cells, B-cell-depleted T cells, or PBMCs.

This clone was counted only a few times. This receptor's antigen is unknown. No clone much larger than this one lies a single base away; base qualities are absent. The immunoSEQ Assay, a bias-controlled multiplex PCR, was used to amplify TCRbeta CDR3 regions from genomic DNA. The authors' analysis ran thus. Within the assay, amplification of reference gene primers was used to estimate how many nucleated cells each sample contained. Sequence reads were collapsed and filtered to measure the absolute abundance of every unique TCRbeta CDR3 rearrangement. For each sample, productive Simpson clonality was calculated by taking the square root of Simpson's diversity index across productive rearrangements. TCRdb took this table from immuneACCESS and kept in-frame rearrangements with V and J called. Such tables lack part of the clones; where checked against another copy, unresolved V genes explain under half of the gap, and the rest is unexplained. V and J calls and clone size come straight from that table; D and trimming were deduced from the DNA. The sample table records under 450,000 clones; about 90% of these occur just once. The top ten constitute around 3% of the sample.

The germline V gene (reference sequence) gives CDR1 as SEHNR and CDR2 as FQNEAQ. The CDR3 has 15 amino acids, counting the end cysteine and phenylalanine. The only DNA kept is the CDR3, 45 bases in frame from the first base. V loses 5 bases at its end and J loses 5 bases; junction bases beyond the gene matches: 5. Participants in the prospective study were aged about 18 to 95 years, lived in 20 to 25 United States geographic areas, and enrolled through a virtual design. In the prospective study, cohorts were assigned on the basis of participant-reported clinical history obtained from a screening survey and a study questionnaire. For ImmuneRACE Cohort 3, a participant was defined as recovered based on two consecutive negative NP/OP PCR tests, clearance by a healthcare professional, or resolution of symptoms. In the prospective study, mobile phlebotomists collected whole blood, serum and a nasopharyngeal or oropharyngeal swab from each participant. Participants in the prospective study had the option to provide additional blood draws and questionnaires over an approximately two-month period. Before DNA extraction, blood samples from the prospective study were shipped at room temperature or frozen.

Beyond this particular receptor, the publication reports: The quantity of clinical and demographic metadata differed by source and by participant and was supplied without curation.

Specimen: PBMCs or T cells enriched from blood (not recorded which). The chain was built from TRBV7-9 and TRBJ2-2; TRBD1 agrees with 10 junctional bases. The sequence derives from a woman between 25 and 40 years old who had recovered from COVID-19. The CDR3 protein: CASSGGQGKTGELFF. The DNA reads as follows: TGTGCCAGCAGCGGGGGACAGGGGAAGACCGGGGAGCTGTTTTTT.